This is a list of T cell receptor beta chains from one sample in a study of chemoradiotherapy in HPV16-positive cancers. Libraries were prepared by immunoSEQ multiplex PCR; TCRdb keeps only in-frame clonotypes and omits some of them. The sample shows several thousand clones, about 90% of them seen only once. The material sequenced was blood, taken from a patient who underwent chemoradiotherapy. The receptors come from a human donor with HPV-associated anogenital cancer. Both conserved end residues are trimmed from each CDR3.

j_gene | v_gene | CDR3aa
TRBJ2-3 | TRBV7-2 | ASSLGSLRSTDTQY
TRBJ1-6 | TRBV7-9 | ASSSHDRQGAHSPLH
TRBJ1-1 | TRBV5-6 | AGTGPEEAF
TRBJ1-4 | TRBV29-1 | SGGQQKEKLF
TRBJ2-7 | TRBV2 | ASSSGQDEQY
TRBJ1-2 | TRBV15 | ATSSRDRASTNYGYT
TRBJ2-6 | TRBV7-1 | ASSCRKGQSRANVLT
TRBJ1-4 | TRBV7-9 | ASSSFGDRTNEKLF
TRBJ1-5 | TRBV15 | ATSRDISRAPQH
TRBJ1-1 | TRBV18 | ASSPNPQGNTEAF
TRBJ1-4 | TRBV14 | ASSQSGGLTNEKLF
TRBJ2-7 | TRBV5-8 | ASSLGMVGEQY
TRBJ2-7 | TRBV27 | ASSFTQGGFNEQY
TRBJ2-1 | TRBV10-3 | AIRLTSGGPSYNEQF
TRBJ1-1 | TRBV7-6 | ASSFSPGLDTEAF
TRBJ1-6 | TRBV5-4 | ASSIGQGRNSPLH
TRBJ2-7 | TRBV7-6 | ASSLGDEQY
TRBJ2-2 | TRBV7-6 | ASSLVRNTGELF
TRBJ1-1 | TRBV28 | ASSLRGLTNTEAF
TRBJ2-2 | TRBV7-4 | ASRTGFNTGELF
NA | TRBV5-4 | ASSPRQSTYEQY
TRBJ1-1 | TRBV7-2 | ASSSTGGGDF
TRBJ1-5 | TRBV7-2 | ASRLGNQPQH
TRBJ2-5 | TRBV6-6 | ASSYSGRRETQY
TRBJ1-2 | TRBV15 | ATSSRDRGSENYGYT
TRBJ2-1 | TRBV29-1 | SVDWLALDEQF
TRBJ1-1 | TRBV5-1 | ASSLTGSGTEAF
TRBJ2-3 | TRBV5-4 | ASTNESPGQGTQY
TRBJ2-1 | TRBV20-1 | SANRYNEQF
TRBJ2-1 | TRBV29-1 | SVGAESYNEQF
TRBJ2-1 | TRBV19 | ASSLRALGSGSNEQF
TRBJ1-5 | TRBV27 | ASSSRTGRNQPQH
TRBJ2-7 | TRBV12-5 | ASGLGRALYVEQY
TRBJ1-2 | TRBV14 | ASSQVQGNYGYT
TRBJ1-1 | TRBV7-6 | ASSLLEDTEAF
TRBJ2-6 | TRBV5-1 | ASSPSGSFGANVLT
TRBJ1-5 | TRBV11-2 | ASSLAGDNQPQH
TRBJ1-2 | TRBV4-3 | ASSQVPANYGYT
TRBJ1-6 | TRBV7-8 | ASSDRQGNSPLH
TRBJ2-1 | TRBV5-7 | ASSVRNHEQF
TRBJ1-3 | TRBV7-2 | ASSPPGQGFSSGNTIY
TRBJ1-5 | TRBV11-2 | ASSPSGGGNQPQH
TRBJ1-1 | TRBV19 | ASSRQGSNTEAF
TRBJ2-3 | TRBV9 | ASSVLAGPSDTQY
TRBJ1-2 | TRBV18 | ASSPVGTEYGYT
TRBJ2-7 | TRBV5-5 | ASSQGVGGFYEQY
TRBJ2-3 | TRBV5-5 | ASSLDSLSWTTPQY
TRBJ1-2 | TRBV5-5 | ASSEDLLYGYT